A single T cell receptor (beta chain) is shown here with its context. The antigen remains unidentified. The sample originates from a study of CXCR3-negative and CXCR3-positive naive CD8 T cells. Background on the study: Roughly 1.5 +/- 0.3 million TRB reads came from each library, giving 110 million to 150 million in total. Study-wide results and caveats: More hydrophobic TRB CDR3s occurred in CXCR3-positive than in CXCR3-negative naive cells. Naive CXCR3-positive and CXCR3-negative cells shared similar TRBV-TRBJ usage, unlike memory cells. Comparably high diversity was seen in both naive subsets, and much lower diversity in memory CD8+ cells.

The CDR3 consists of 17 residues. From germline, CDR1 is SGHNT and CDR2 YENEEA. UMI-labeled 5' RACE yielded the TRB cDNA libraries. TCRdb reanalyzed the 5' RACE reads, giving one entry per CDR3 protein sequence and no DNA. The repertoire table contains 60,000 to 70,000 distinct CDR3 sequences. This receptor was obtained from a human donor in good health. Some clones in this sample may be carry-over from other donors' samples. Sequenced material: naive CXCR3+ CD8+ T cells from blood. Subset specified: CD45RO-CCR7+CD27+CD95- naive CD8+ T cells expressing CXCR3 (TNR3+). This chain links TRBV11-3 with TRBJ2-5; the TRBD1 assignment by TCRdb is unverifiable without DNA. The CDR3 here is CASSLEEWGRSVETQYF. The entire variable domain, with the rest obtained from reference TRBV11-3 and TRBJ2-5, is as follows: EAGVVQSPRYKIIEKKQPVAFWCNPISGHNTLYWYLQNLGQGPELLIRYENEEAVDDSQLPKDRFSAERLKGVDSTLKIQPAELGDSAVYLCASSLEEWGRSVETQYFGPGTRLLVL.